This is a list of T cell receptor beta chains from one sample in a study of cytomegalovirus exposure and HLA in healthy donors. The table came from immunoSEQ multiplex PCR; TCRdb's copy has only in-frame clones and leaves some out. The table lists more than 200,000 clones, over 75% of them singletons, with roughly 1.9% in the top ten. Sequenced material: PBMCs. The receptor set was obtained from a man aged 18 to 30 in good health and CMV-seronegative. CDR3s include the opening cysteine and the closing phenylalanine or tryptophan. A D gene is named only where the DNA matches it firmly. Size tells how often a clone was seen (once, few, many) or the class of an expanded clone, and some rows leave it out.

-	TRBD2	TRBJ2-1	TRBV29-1	CSVEGASGSTPRSYNEQFF	TGCAGCGTTGAAGGGGCTAGCGGGAGCACCCCCCGATCCTACAATGAGCAGTTCTTC
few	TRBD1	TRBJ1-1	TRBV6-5	CASSFWDRGRRAEAFF	TGTGCCAGCAGTTTCTGGGACAGGGGGCGACGCGCTGAAGCTTTCTTT
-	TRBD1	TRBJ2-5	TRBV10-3	CAISQGVPETQYF	TGTGCCATCAGTCAGGGGGTGCCTGAGACCCAGTACTTC
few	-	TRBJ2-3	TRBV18	CASSPPELPGMDTQYF	TGTGCCAGCTCACCACCGGAGCTTCCGGGGATGGATACGCAGTATTTT
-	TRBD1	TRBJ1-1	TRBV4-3	CASSPYRGSLTEAFF	TGCGCCAGCAGCCCGTACAGGGGAAGTTTGACTGAAGCTTTCTTT
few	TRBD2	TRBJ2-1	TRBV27	CASSLRTSGGANEQFF	TGTGCCAGCAGTCTCCGGACTAGCGGGGGGGCCAATGAGCAGTTCTTC
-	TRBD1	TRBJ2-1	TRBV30	CAWSVVRGNEQFF	TGTGCCTGGAGTGTAGTCAGGGGGAATGAGCAGTTCTTC
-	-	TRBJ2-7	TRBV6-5	CASARDTVYEQYF	TGTGCCAGCGCCCGGGACACTGTGTACGAGCAGTACTTC
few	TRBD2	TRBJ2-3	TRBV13	CASSLYKREGPDTQYF	TGTGCCAGCAGCTTATATAAGCGGGAGGGCCCAGATACGCAGTATTTT
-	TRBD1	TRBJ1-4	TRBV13	CASSSGGSEKLFF	TGTGCCAGCAGCTCAGGGGGCTCCGAAAAACTGTTTTTT
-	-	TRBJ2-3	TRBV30	CAWSAGYTDTQYF	TGTGCCTGGAGTGCAGGGTACACAGATACGCAGTATTTT
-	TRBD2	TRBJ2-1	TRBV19	CASSLTSGRQFF	TGTGCCAGTAGTTTGACTAGCGGGAGGCAGTTCTTC
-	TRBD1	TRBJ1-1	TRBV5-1	CASTPGTGNTEAFF	TGCGCCAGCACCCCGGGGACAGGGAACACTGAAGCTTTCTTT
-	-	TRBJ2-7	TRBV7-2	CASSLEWFSGPYEQYF	TGTGCCAGCAGCTTAGAGTGGTTTTCAGGGCCCTACGAGCAGTACTTC
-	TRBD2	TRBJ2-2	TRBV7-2	CASSLNGLAGGGELFF	TGTGCCAGCAGCTTAAACGGACTAGCGGGGGGCGGGGAGCTGTTTTTT
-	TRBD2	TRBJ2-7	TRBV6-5	CASRRGVYEQYF	TGTGCCAGCAGACGGGGGGTCTACGAGCAGTACTTC
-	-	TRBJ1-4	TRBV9	CASSVGDPNEKLFF	TGTGCCAGCAGCGTAGGAGATCCCAACGAAAAACTGTTTTTT
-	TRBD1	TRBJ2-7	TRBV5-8	CASSLEYRGLQYF	TGTGCCAGCAGCTTGGAATACAGGGGGCTTCAGTACTTC
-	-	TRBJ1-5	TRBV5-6	CASSLASAKNNQPQHF	TGTGCCAGCAGCTTGGCGTCAGCGAAAAACAATCAGCCCCAGCATTTT
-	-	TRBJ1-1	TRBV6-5	CASSSRNTEAFF	TGTGCCAGCAGCTCCAGGAACACTGAAGCTTTCTTT
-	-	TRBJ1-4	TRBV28	CASSQRVGEKLFF	TGTGCCAGCAGTCAGAGGGTCGGTGAAAAACTGTTTTTT